A selection of T cell receptor beta chains follows, all from one sample in a study of vaccination and CD4 T cells after COVID-19. Antigens for these TCRs are unknown. TCRdb re-analysed the PCR reads in MiXCR, keeping a single row per CDR3 protein. This sample has around 8,000 distinct CDR3 sequences, with about 42% found just once. Material for sequencing was CD4+ T cells from blood, cultured in vitro. These receptors all stem from a human donor in good health. Both conserved end residues are part of each CDR3. A D gene is named only where the DNA matches it firmly.

cdr3_aa d_call v_call
CASSLGPDRTGTEAFF - TRBV11-2
CASSESGGLSETQYF - TRBV10-1
CASRGAIAGVGTGELFF TRBD2 TRBV2
CASSPMGGSSYNSPLHF - TRBV6-1
CATSDWRKTGVKWYGYTF TRBD1 TRBV24-1
CASSFGQGRGYTF TRBD1 TRBV28
CASSLGLAVYNEQFF TRBD2 TRBV5-1
CASSSTGTGEKGYTF TRBD1 TRBV28
CASSLGPSSEETQYF - TRBV11-3
CASSPAVGGIPYNEQFF - TRBV6-1
CASSMPGANEKLFF - TRBV19
CASSLDRASTDTQYF TRBD1 TRBV5-1
CASSLSGTGFIYEQYF TRBD1 TRBV7-2
CASSRANTGELFF - TRBV4-3